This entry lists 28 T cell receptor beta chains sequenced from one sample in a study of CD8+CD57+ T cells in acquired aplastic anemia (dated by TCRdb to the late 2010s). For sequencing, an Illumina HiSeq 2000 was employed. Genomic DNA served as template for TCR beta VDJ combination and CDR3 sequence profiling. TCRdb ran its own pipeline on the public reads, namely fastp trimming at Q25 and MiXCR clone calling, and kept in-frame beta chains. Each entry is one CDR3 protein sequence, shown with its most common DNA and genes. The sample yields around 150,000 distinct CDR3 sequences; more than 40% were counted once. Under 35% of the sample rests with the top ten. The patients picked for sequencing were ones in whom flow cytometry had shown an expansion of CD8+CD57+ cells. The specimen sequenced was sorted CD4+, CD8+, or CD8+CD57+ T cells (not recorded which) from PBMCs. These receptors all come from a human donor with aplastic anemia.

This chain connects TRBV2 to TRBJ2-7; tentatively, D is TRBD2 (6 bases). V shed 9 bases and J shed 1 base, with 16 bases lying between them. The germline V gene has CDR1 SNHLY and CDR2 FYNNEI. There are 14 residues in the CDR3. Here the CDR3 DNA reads TGTGCCAGAGGAAATCCCGGGACTTCCTACGAGCAGTACTTC. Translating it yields CARGNPGTSYEQYF. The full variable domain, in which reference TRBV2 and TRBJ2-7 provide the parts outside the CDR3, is EPEVTQTPSHQVTQMGQEVILRCVPISNHLYFYWYRQILGQKVEFLVSFYNNEISEKSEIFDDQFSVERPDGSNFTLKIRSTKLEDSAMYFCARGNPGTSYEQYFGPGTRLTVT.

For the CDR3, the DNA is TGTGCCAGTAGTGCCGGACAGATTACTGAAGCTTTCTTT. It encodes CASSAGQITEAFF. This chain joins TRBV19 and TRBJ1-1; perhaps TRBD1 as D (6 bases). The CDR3 is 13 amino acids. In germline, CDR1 is LNHDA, CDR2 SQIVND (reference sequence). Trimming cost V 5 bases and J 5 bases, with 12 bases left between them.

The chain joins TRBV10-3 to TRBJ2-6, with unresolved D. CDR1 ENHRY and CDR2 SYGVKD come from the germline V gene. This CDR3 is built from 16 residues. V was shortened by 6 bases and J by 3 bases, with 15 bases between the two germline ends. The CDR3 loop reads CAISERPLGGANVLTF. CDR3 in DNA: TGTGCCATCAGCGAGAGACCCCTAGGTGGGGCCAACGTCCTGACTTTC.

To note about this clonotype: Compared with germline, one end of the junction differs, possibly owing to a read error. The CDR3 DNA is TGCACCAGCAGCTCCCGAGGGGCTGGCACAGATACGCAGTATTTT. As protein: CTSSSRGAGTDTQYF. The chain couples TRBV5-5 to TRBJ2-3, with D perhaps matching TRBD1 or TRBD2 (5 bases each). This CDR3 has 15 residues. Germline CDR1 reads SGHKS; CDR2 reads YYEKEE (reference sequence).

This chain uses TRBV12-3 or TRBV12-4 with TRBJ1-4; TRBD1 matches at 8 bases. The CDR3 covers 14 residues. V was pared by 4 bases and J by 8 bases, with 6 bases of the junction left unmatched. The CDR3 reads CASSSRQGTEKLFF. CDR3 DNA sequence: TGTGCCAGCAGTTCCCGACAGGGGACCGAAAAACTGTTTTTT.

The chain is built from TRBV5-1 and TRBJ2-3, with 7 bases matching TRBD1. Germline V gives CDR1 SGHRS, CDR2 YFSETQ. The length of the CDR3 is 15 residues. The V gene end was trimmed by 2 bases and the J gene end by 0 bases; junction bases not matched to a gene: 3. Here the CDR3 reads CASSFRGQSTDTQYF. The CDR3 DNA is TGCGCCAGCAGCTTTCGGGGACAGAGCACAGATACGCAGTATTTT.

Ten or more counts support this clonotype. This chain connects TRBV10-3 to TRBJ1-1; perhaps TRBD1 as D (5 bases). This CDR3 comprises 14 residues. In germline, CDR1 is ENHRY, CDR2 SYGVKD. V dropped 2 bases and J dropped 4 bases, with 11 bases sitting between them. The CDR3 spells CAISEAGTGTEAFF. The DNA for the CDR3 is TGTGCCATCAGTGAGGCGGGGACGGGCACTGAAGCTTTCTTT.

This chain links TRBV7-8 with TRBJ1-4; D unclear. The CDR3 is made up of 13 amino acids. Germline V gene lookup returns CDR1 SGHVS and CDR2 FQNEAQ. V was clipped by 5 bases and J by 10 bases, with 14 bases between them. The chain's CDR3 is CASSPGLHVKLFF. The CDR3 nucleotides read TGTGCCAGCAGCCCAGGTCTTCACGTAAAACTGTTTTTT.

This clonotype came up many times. The CDR3 reads CASSQDGFRRNTEAFF. CDR3 bases: TGTGCCAGCAGCCAAGATGGTTTTCGGAGGAACACTGAAGCTTTCTTT. The chain joins TRBV4-2 to TRBJ1-1; D remains unclear. Trimming took 0 bases from V and 1 from J, leaving 12 bases between them. The germline gives CDR1 LGHNA, CDR2 YNFKEQ. The CDR3 is made up of 16 amino acids.

The CDR3 bases are TGCGCCAGCAGTGATATGGGACAGAGCACAGATACGCAGTATTTT. This gives the protein CASSDMGQSTDTQYF. The chain joins TRBV10-1 to TRBJ2-3, with 7 bases matching TRBD1. CDR3 length: 15 residues. In germline, CDR1 is WNHNN, CDR2 SYGVQD (reference sequence). J lost 0 bases, V lost 3 bases, and 3 bases had no gene match.

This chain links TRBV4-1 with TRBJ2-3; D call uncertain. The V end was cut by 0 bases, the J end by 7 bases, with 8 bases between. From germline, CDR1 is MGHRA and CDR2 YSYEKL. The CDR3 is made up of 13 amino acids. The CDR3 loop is CASSQDQGNTQYF. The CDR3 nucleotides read TGCGCCAGCAGCCAAGATCAAGGGAATACGCAGTATTTT.

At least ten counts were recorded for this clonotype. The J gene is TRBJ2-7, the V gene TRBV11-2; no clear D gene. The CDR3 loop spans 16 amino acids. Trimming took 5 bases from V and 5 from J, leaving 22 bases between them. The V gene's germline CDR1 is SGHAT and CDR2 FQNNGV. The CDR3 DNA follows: TGTGCCAGCAGCCCTCTGACACGGACCACAGAAGACGAGCAGTACTTC. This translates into CASSPLTRTTEDEQYF.

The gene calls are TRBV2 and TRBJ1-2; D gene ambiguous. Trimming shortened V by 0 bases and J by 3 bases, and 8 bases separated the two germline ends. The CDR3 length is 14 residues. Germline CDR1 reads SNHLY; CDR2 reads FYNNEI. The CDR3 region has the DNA TGTGCCAGCAGTGAAGCGTCCAGGTACTATGGCTACACCTTC. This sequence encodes CASSEASRYYGYTF.

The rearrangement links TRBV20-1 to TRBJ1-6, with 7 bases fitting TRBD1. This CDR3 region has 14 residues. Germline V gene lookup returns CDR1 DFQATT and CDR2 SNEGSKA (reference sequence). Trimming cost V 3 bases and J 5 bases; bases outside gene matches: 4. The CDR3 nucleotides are TGCAGTGCTAGGACCGGGACAGATAATTCACCCCTCCACTTT. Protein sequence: CSARTGTDNSPLHF.

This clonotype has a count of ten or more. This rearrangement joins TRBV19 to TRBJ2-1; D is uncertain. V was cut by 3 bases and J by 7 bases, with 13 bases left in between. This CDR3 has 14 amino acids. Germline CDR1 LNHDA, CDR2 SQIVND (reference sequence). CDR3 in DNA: TGTGCCAGTAGTATCGAAGGGTTGGAGAATGAGCAGTTCTTC. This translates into CASSIEGLENEQFF.

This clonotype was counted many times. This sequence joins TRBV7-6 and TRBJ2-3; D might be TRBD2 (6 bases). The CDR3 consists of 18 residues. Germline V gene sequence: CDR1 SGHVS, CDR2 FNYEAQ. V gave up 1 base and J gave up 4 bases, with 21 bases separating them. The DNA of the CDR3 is TGTGCCAGCAGCTTAGGGGTCCCCTCCGGGAGTGAAGCAGATACGCAGTATTTT. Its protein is CASSLGVPSGSEADTQYF.

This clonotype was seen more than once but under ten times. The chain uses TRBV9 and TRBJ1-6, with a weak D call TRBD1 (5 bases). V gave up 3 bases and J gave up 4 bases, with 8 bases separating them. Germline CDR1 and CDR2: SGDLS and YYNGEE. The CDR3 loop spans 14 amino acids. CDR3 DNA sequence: TGTGCCAGCAGCGCGGGACGGTATAATTCACCCCTCCACTTT. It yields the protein CASSAGRYNSPLHF.

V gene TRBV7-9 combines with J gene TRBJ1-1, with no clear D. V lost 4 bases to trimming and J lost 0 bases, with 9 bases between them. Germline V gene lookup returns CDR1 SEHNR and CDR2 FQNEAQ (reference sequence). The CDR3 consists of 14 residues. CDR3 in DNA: TGTGCCAGCAGCTCCGTCGATCTGAACACTGAAGCTTTCTTT. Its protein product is CASSSVDLNTEAFF.

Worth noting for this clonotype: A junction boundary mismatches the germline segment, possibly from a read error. CDR3 region: CASSGSGRELFF. The DNA for the CDR3 is TGTGCTAGCAGTGGGTCCGGCAGGGAGCTGTTTTTT. The chain has TRBV2 and TRBJ2-2; no clear D gene. There are 12 residues in the CDR3. Germline lookup yields CDR1 SNHLY and CDR2 FYNNEI.

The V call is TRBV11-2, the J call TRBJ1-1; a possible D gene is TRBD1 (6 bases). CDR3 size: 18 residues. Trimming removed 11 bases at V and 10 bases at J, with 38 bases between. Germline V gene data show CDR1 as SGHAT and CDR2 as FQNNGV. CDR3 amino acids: CAVPQGTSANPRGLGAFF. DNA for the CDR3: TGTGCCGTCCCGCAAGGGACTAGCGCCAACCCCAGGGGATTGGGAGCTTTCTTT.

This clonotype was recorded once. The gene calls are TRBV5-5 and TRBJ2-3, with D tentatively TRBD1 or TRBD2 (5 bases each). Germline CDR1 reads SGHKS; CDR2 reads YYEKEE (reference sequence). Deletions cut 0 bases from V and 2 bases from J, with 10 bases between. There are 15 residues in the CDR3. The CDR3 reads CASSLADGTTDTQYF. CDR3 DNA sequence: TGTGCCAGCAGCTTGGCCGACGGGACCACAGATACGCAGTATTTT.

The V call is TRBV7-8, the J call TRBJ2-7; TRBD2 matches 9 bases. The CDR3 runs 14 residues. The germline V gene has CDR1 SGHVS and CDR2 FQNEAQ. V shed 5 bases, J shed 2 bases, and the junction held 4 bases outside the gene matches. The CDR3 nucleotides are TGTGCCAGCAGCCAGCGGGAGGTTCCCTACGAGCAGTACTTC. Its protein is CASSQREVPYEQYF.

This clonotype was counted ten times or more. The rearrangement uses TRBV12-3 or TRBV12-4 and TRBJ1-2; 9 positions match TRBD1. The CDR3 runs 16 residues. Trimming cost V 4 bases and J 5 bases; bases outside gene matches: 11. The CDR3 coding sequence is TGTGCCAGCAGTTCCGCCGGGACAGGGACCCGTTATGGCTACACCTTC. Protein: CASSSAGTGTRYGYTF.

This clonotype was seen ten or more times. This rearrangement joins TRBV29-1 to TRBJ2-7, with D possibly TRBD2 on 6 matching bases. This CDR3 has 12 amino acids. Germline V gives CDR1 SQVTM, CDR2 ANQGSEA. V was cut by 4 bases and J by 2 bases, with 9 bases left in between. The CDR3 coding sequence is TGCAGCGTTGGCACGGGGGCCTACGAGCAGTACTTC. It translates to CSVGTGAYEQYF.

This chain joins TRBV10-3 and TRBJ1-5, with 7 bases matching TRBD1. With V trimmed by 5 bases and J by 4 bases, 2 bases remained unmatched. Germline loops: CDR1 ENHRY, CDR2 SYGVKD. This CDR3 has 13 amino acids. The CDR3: CAISKDRNQPQHF. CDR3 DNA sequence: TGTGCCATCAGTAAGGACAGGAATCAGCCCCAGCATTTT.

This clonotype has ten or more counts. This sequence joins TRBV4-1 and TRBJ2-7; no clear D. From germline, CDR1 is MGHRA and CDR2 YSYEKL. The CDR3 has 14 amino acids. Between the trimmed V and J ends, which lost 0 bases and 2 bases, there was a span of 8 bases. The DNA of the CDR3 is TGCGCCAGCAGCCAAGAGTCCCCCACCTACGAGCAGTACTTC. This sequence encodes CASSQESPTYEQYF.

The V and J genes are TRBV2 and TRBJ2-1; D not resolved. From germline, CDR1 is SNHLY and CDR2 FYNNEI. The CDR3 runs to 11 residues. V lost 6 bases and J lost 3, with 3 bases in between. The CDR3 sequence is CASRYYNEQFF. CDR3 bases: TGTGCCAGCAGATACTACAATGAGCAGTTCTTC. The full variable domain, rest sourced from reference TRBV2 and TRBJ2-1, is EPEVTQTPSHQVTQMGQEVILRCVPISNHLYFYWYRQILGQKVEFLVSFYNNEISEKSEIFDDQFSVERPDGSNFTLKIRSTKLEDSAMYFCASRYYNEQFFGPGTRLTVL.

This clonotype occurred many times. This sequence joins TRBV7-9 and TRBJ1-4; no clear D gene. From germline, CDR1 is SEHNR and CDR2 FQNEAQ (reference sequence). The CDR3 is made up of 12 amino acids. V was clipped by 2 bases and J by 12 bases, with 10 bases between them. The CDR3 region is CASSLRAEELFF. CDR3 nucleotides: TGTGCCAGCAGCTTAAGGGCCGAGGAACTGTTTTTT.